The 6 T cell receptor beta chains below all came from one sample that was sequenced in a study of CD8 T cells in ankylosing spondylitis. One entry per CDR3 protein results from TCRdb running MiXCR on the 5' RACE reads. The sample has 90,000 to 100,000 distinct CDR3 sequences; roughly 8.3% are singletons. The sample consisted of blood, either unsorted or a sorted T cell fraction (not recorded which). The receptors stem from a male donor with ankylosing spondylitis or in good health (not recorded which).

This clonotype was seen ten or more times. The chain combines TRBV4-3 with TRBJ2-3, with 7 positions matching TRBD1. Germline CDR1 reads LGHNA; CDR2 reads YSLEER. The CDR3 consists of 15 residues. The ends lost 2 bases at V and 2 bases at J; junction bases unmatched: 4. CDR3 in DNA: TGCGCCAGCAGCCAACGGGACAGAGACACAGATACGCAGTATTTT. Its protein product is CASSQRDRDTDTQYF.

This clonotype appeared once. The chain joins TRBV5-1 to TRBJ2-6; TRBD2 is a possible D gene (6 bases). From germline, CDR1 is SGHRS and CDR2 YFSETQ. V was trimmed by 0 bases and J by 0 bases, leaving 16 bases between them. The CDR3 runs 19 residues. The CDR3 region is CASSLALPGEFSGANVLTF. In DNA form, the CDR3 reads TGCGCCAGCAGCTTGGCCTTGCCGGGGGAATTCTCTGGGGCCAACGTCCTGACTTTC.

This clonotype was detected many times. J is TRBJ2-2 and V is TRBV2; no reliable D call. CDR1 is SNHLY, CDR2 FYNNEI, per germline. The CDR3 length is 13 residues. Trimming removed 9 bases from V and 3 bases from J, with 11 bases in between. The chain's CDR3 is CASGSRDTGELFF. The CDR3, as DNA: TGTGCCAGTGGGTCAAGGGACACCGGGGAGCTGTTTTTT.

This clonotype was seen at least ten times. The gene calls are TRBV20-1 and TRBJ1-2; D is ambiguous. CDR3 length equals 13 residues. V was cut by 8 bases and J by 2 bases, with 15 bases left in between. Germline V lookup: CDR1 DFQATT, CDR2 SNEGSKA (reference sequence). The CDR3 nucleotides are TGCAGTCAGTTAAAGGACGGCAACTATGGCTACACCTTC. Translated: CSQLKDGNYGYTF.

This clonotype came up many times. V is TRBV6-1 and J is TRBJ2-1; TRBD2 agrees at 7 bases. The CDR3 loop spans 16 amino acids. CDR1 and CDR2 from the germline V gene are MNHNS and SASEGT. Trimming at V came to 6 bases and at J to 4 bases, leaving 12 bases not matched to a gene. The CDR3 coding sequence is TGTGCCAGCAGAAGTAGAGGGGAGGGGCCATACAATGAGCAGTTCTTC. This sequence encodes CASRSRGEGPYNEQFF.

The sample holds many counts of this clonotype. The V call is TRBV29-1, the J call TRBJ1-2, with a possible D match to TRBD1 (6 bases). This CDR3 contains 15 residues. Trimming shortened V by 6 bases and J by 8 bases, and 25 bases separated the two germline ends. The germline V gene has CDR1 SQVTM and CDR2 ANQGSEA. The CDR3 DNA sequence: TGCAGCGTCACTCAGTCCGGGACACCGGCCGGGGGCTACACCTTC. It encodes CSVTQSGTPAGGYTF.